Below, 26 T cell receptor beta chains from the same sample are listed, as sequenced in a study of T cell responses to AZD1222 COVID-19 vaccine. Here immunoSEQ multiplex PCR was the method, and the copy in TCRdb shows in-frame clones only, minus some. The data contain about 150,000 clones, approximately 91% of them singletons. Sequenced here: peripheral blood, sampled 28 days after the second AZD1222 dose. All receptors derive from an adult who received the AZD1222 COVID-19 vaccine.

The CDR3 loop is CASSLFDNEQFF. CDR3 in DNA: TGTGCCAGCAGCTTATTCGACAATGAGCAGTTCTTC. This chain links TRBV7-9 with TRBJ2-1; no firm D call. Per germline, CDR1 SEHNR and CDR2 FQNEAQ (reference sequence). Between the trimmed V and J ends, which lost 2 bases and 5 bases, there was a span of 4 bases. This CDR3 contains 12 residues. Combining the CDR3 with reference TRBV7-9 and TRBJ2-1 gives the whole variable domain DTGVSQNPRHKITKRGQNVTFRCDPISEHNRLYWYRQTLGQGPEFLTYFQNEAQLEKSRLLSDRFSAERPKGSFSTLEIQRTEQGDSAMYLCASSLFDNEQFFGPGTRLTVL.

The CDR3 nucleotides read TGTGCCACTTCGGGTGGGCGACAGGGGCTGGCTGAAGCTTTCTTT. Encoded protein: CATSGGRQGLAEAFF. The chain combines TRBV10-3 with TRBJ1-1, with TRBD1 matching over 8 bases. Germline V gene lookup returns CDR1 ENHRY and CDR2 SYGVKD. The CDR3 is made up of 15 amino acids. V trimming: 10 bases; J trimming: 6 bases; junction bases outside the gene matches: 16.

The chain joins TRBV7-9 to TRBJ1-2; D uncertain. Trimming removed 1 base from V and 0 bases from J, with 9 bases in between. The germline V gene has CDR1 SEHNR and CDR2 FQNEAQ (reference sequence). The CDR3 runs to 15 residues. The CDR3 bases are TGTGCCAGCAGCTTAGTGGGCCAGCCTAACTATGGCTACACCTTC. The encoded protein is CASSLVGQPNYGYTF.

The chain couples TRBV18 to TRBJ1-1; TRBD1 is a possible D gene (5 bases). V gave up 2 bases and J gave up 0 bases, with 10 bases separating them. CDR3 length: 15 amino acids. The germline V gene encodes CDR1 KGHSH and CDR2 LQKENI. The DNA for the CDR3 is TGTGCCAGCTCACCATCCCGACAGCTGAACACTGAAGCTTTCTTT. Translating gives CASSPSRQLNTEAFF. The variable domain in full, with the rest retrieved from reference TRBV18 and TRBJ1-1, is NAGVMQNPRHLVRRRGQEARLRCSPMKGHSHVYWYRQLPEEGLKFMVYLQKENIIDESGMPKERFSAEFPKEGPSILRIQQVVRGDSAAYFCASSPSRQLNTEAFFGQGTRLTVV.

This clone appeared a single time. The rearrangement uses TRBV3-1 (or the pseudogene TRBV3-2) and TRBJ1-1, with D possibly being TRBD1 (5 bases). Trimming pared 4 bases from V and 5 bases from J, leaving 17 bases between. This CDR3 contains 15 residues. Germline CDR1 is LGHDT and CDR2 is YNNKEL (reference sequence). The CDR3 bases are TGTGCCAGCAGCCGGCAAAGTGGGGGGGAAACTGAAGCTTTCTTT. Its translation is CASSRQSGGETEAFF.

The chain combines TRBV7-2 with TRBJ1-2, with 8 bases matching TRBD1. V lost 1 base to trimming and J lost 6 bases; unmatched junction nucleotides: 7. The CDR3 contains 15 residues. The V gene's germline CDR1 is SGHTA and CDR2 FQGNSA. CDR3 sequence reads: CASSLGAGGANGYTF. In DNA, the CDR3 is TGTGCCAGCAGCTTAGGGGCAGGGGGCGCAAATGGCTACACCTTC.

The chain employs TRBV11-2 and TRBJ1-3; D gene uncertain. With 7 bases removed from V and 0 bases from J, the gap between germline ends came to 13 bases. The length of the CDR3 is 15 residues. Germline V lookup: CDR1 SGHAT, CDR2 FQNNGV. Written as DNA, the CDR3 is TGTGCCAGCACCCCCCAACCGCCCTCTGGAAACACCATATATTTT. Translated: CASTPQPPSGNTIYF.

The chain recombines TRBV29-1 with TRBJ1-1; D gene ambiguous. V was clipped by 5 bases and J by 1 base, with 14 bases between them. CDR1 and CDR2 from the germline V gene are SQVTM and ANQGSEA. This CDR3 has 14 residues. The CDR3 DNA reads as TGCAGCGTTATTCATCGGGCCGGGAACACTGAAGCTTTCTTT. Its protein product is CSVIHRAGNTEAFF. Full variable domain (missing parts from reference TRBV29-1 and TRBJ1-1): SAVISQKPSRDICQRGTSLTIQCQVDSQVTMMFWYRQQPGQSLTLIATANQGSEATYESGFVIDKFPISRPNLTFSTLTVSNMSPEDSSIYLCSVIHRAGNTEAFFGQGTRLTVV.

The CDR3: CASSSPTSGRVGYEQYF. DNA for the CDR3: TGTGCCAGCAGTTCCCCGACTAGCGGGAGGGTCGGATACGAGCAGTACTTC. V and J are TRBV27 and TRBJ2-7, with TRBD2 identical over 14 bases. Germline assignment: CDR1 MNHEY and CDR2 SMNVEV (reference sequence). The J segment lost 4 bases and the V segment lost 4 bases, leaving 9 bases of the junction unmatched. The CDR3 contains 17 residues.

For this clone: Within the sample, other DNA sequences also encode this same CDR3. The chain employs TRBV12-3 or TRBV12-4 and TRBJ1-2; perhaps TRBD1 as D (6 bases). The CDR3 sequence is 13 residues long. V was cut by 3 bases and J by 2 bases, with 7 bases left in between. CDR3 protein: CASSLQGNYGYTF. For the CDR3, the DNA is TGTGCCAGCAGTTTGCAGGGGAACTATGGCTACACCTTC.

This clone was seen more than once but under ten times. This chain uses TRBV18 with TRBJ2-7; D gene uncertain. CDR3 length equals 14 residues. Germline CDR1 and CDR2: KGHSH and LQKENI. Trimming shortened V by 5 bases and J by 2 bases, and 13 bases separated the two germline ends. DNA of the CDR3: TGTGCCAGCTCAATGGCCCTTCAAACCTACGAGCAGTACTTC. Its translation is CASSMALQTYEQYF.

This clone was seen only once. The CDR3 sequence is CASSIQATGIYGYTF. The CDR3 nucleotides read TGTGCCAGTAGTATACAGGCCACAGGGATCTATGGCTACACCTTC. The V gene is TRBV19, the J gene TRBJ1-2, with TRBD1 as a possible D gene (6 bases). V dropped 2 bases and J dropped 4 bases, with 14 bases sitting between them. The CDR3 is 15 amino acids. The germline gives CDR1 LNHDA, CDR2 SQIVND (reference sequence).

V is TRBV25-1 and J is TRBJ1-2; D gene ambiguous. The V end lost 2 bases, the J end lost 4 bases, and 11 bases lay between the germline ends. Germline V lookup: CDR1 MGHDK, CDR2 SYGVNS. CDR3 length: 14 amino acids. CDR3 residues: CASSERRVGYGYTF. The CDR3 coding sequence is TGTGCCAGCAGTGAACGTCGAGTCGGCTATGGCTACACCTTC.

J is TRBJ2-2 and V is TRBV7-2; a weak D match, TRBD2 (6 bases). Germline V gene data show CDR1 as SGHTA and CDR2 as FQGNSA. CDR3 length equals 13 residues. V was shortened by 7 bases and J by 5 bases, with 11 bases between the two germline ends. The CDR3 coding sequence is TGTGCCAGCAACACGGGGGTAACCGGGGAGCTGTTTTTT. This translates into CASNTGVTGELFF.

The J gene is TRBJ2-2, the V gene TRBV27; 9 nucleotides agree with TRBD1. Trimming took 7 bases from V and 4 from J; bases not matched to a gene: 10. The CDR3 runs 16 residues. Germline V gene sequence: CDR1 MNHEY, CDR2 SMNVEV (reference sequence). The CDR3 nucleotides are TGTGCCAGCAAAAAACCGGGACAGGGACCCACCGGGGAGCTGTTTTTT. It is translated as CASKKPGQGPTGELFF.

This sequence joins TRBV27 and TRBJ2-1, with D possibly matching TRBD2 (7 bases). V lost 7 bases and J 4 bases, leaving 14 bases between the germline ends. The germline CDR1 and CDR2 sequences are MNHEY and SMNVEV (reference sequence). The CDR3 spans 14 residues. The CDR3 loop is CASKRGGAYNEQFF. In nucleotides, the CDR3 is TGTGCCAGCAAGAGAGGGGGGGCTTACAATGAGCAGTTCTTC.

The chain recombines TRBV9 with TRBJ2-5; tentative D call: TRBD2 (5 bases). This CDR3 spans 14 amino acids. Germline V lookup: CDR1 SGDLS, CDR2 YYNGEE. Trimming took off 3 bases at V and 4 bases at J, with 13 bases between the two ends. The CDR3 sequence is CASSASRRGETQYF. The DNA for the CDR3 is TGTGCCAGCAGCGCCTCCCGCCGGGGAGAGACCCAGTACTTC.

V is TRBV11-2 and J is TRBJ2-5, with a tentative D call TRBD1 (6 bases). V was cut by 3 bases and J by 8 bases, with 13 bases left in between. CDR3 length: 13 residues. Per the germline V gene, CDR1 is SGHAT and CDR2 is FQNNGV. The CDR3 DNA sequence: TGTGCCAGCAGCTTGGGCCTCGGGACAACCCAGTACTTC. Residues: CASSLGLGTTQYF.

This chain joins TRBV7-3 and TRBJ1-6; no definite D call. The CDR3 extends over 16 amino acids. From germline, CDR1 is SGHTA and CDR2 FQGTGA. V lost 2 bases, J lost 7 bases, and 15 bases lay in between. This CDR3 is CASSLGVSEVNSPLHF. CDR3 DNA sequence: TGTGCCAGCAGCTTAGGGGTATCAGAAGTCAATTCACCCCTCCACTTT.

The J gene is TRBJ2-1, the V gene TRBV6-5, with D unresolved. From germline, CDR1 is MNHEY and CDR2 SVGAGI. The length of the CDR3 is 12 residues. V was pared by 0 bases and J by 9 bases, with 6 bases between. DNA for the CDR3: TGTGCCAGCAGTTACTCCAGGACTGAGCAGTTCTTC. Translation gives CASSYSRTEQFF.

The rearrangement joins TRBV6-5 to TRBJ1-2; D remains ambiguous. Germline V lookup: CDR1 MNHEY, CDR2 SVGAGI. V was pared by 3 bases and J by 4 bases, with 12 bases between. The CDR3 is 14 amino acids. This CDR3 reads CASSYLAGLYGYTF. The CDR3 DNA follows: TGTGCCAGCAGTTATCTAGCAGGACTCTATGGCTACACCTTC.

The chain links TRBV25-1 to TRBJ1-2; 7 bases are shared with TRBD1. Trimming at V came to 0 bases and at J to 4 bases, leaving 8 bases not matched to a gene. CDR1 and CDR2 (germline): MGHDK, SYGVNS. The CDR3 runs to 16 residues. The CDR3 bases are TGTGCCAGCAGTGAATATGGACAGGCCGATGTCTATGGCTACACCTTC. Protein sequence: CASSEYGQADVYGYTF.

The rearrangement links TRBV28 to TRBJ1-6; the match to TRBD1 covers 7 bases. This CDR3 region has 13 residues. Germline V CDR1 and CDR2: MDHEN, SYDVKM. The J segment lost 4 bases and the V segment lost 8 bases, leaving 2 bases of the junction unmatched. CDR3 sequence reads: CASRGQYNSPLHF. CDR3 DNA sequence: TGTGCCAGCCGGGGACAGTATAATTCACCCCTCCACTTT.

The V gene is TRBV29-1, the J gene TRBJ2-3; a weak D match, TRBD2 (5 bases). The V end lost 1 base, the J end lost 0 bases, and 5 bases lay between the germline ends. The V gene's germline CDR1 is SQVTM and CDR2 ANQGSEA. CDR3 length equals 13 residues. The CDR3: CSVEGESTDTQYF. For the CDR3, the DNA is TGCAGCGTTGAAGGGGAGAGCACAGATACGCAGTATTTT.

Written as DNA, the CDR3 is TGTGCCAGTACTATCCTTGGACACATAAATCAGCCCCAGCATTTT. Its translation: CASTILGHINQPQHF. The chain recombines TRBV19 with TRBJ1-5; tentative D call: TRBD1 (5 bases). Trimming removed 7 bases at V and 4 bases at J, with 17 bases between. CDR1 is LNHDA and CDR2 is SQIVND in the germline V gene (reference sequence). The CDR3 consists of 15 residues.

This rearrangement joins TRBV28 to TRBJ2-7; TRBD1 aligns across 9 bases. The CDR3 is 14 residues long. J gave up 4 bases and V 5 bases, and 6 bases lay outside the gene matches. In germline, CDR1 is MDHEN, CDR2 SYDVKM. In nucleotides, the CDR3 is TGTGCCAGCAGTGTACAGGGGGCTAGGTACGAGCAGTACTTC. Amino acids: CASSVQGARYEQYF.